A selection of T cell receptor beta chains follows, all from one sample in a study of human T cells and chemical hapten exposure. MiXCR, run by TCRdb on the RACE reads, gives a single entry per CDR3 protein. The repertoire holds about 34,000 distinct CDR3 sequences, with about a tenth as singletons. The sequencing used whole blood, collected in connection with sensitization to the hapten diphenylcyclopropenone (DPC). All receptors derive from a man between 50 and 59 years old with alopecia areata. Some clones in this sample may be carry-over from other donors' samples. CDR3s include the opening cysteine and the closing phenylalanine or tryptophan. A D gene is named only where the DNA matches it firmly. Clone size, where shown, is once, few, many, or a class for clones that have expanded.

D | J | V | size | DNA | CDR3
. | TRBJ2-7 | TRBV9 | few | TGTGCCAGCAGCGTAGCCCCAGGGGACAACTCCTACGAGCAGTACTTC | CASSVAPGDNSYEQYF
. | TRBJ2-7 | TRBV3-1 | few | TGTGCCAGCAGCCAGATGAGCTACGAGCAGTACTTC | CASSQMSYEQYF
. | TRBJ2-5 | TRBV7-3 | many | TGTGCCAGCAGCCCCAGCGGAACTTGGGGAGAGACCCAGTACTTC | CASSPSGTWGETQYF
. | TRBJ2-1 | TRBV19 | many | TGTGCCAGTAGAAAAAGCGCTACGACTTACAATGAGCAGTTCTTC | CASRKSATTYNEQFF
TRBD2 | TRBJ2-1 | TRBV9 | many | TGTGCCAGCAGCGTAGCTAGCGGGTTAGGGTTCAATGAGCAGTTCTTC | CASSVASGLGFNEQFF
. | TRBJ2-1 | TRBV28 | few | TGTGCCAGCAGTCCCCCCTTGGGAGGATACAATGAGCAGTTCTTC | CASSPPLGGYNEQFF
TRBD1 | TRBJ2-3 | TRBV4-1 | once | TGCGCCAGCAGCACAAGTACAGGGGGTATGGCAGATACGCAGTATTTT | CASSTSTGGMADTQYF
. | TRBJ2-2 | TRBV6-5 | few | TGTGCCAGCAGTTACTCGATCAGGGAGGGGGAGCTGTTTTTT | CASSYSIREGELFF
. | TRBJ2-2 | TRBV10-3 | many | TGTGCCTCAAGGGACAACCCCGACACCGGGGAGCTGTTTTTT | CASRDNPDTGELFF
. | TRBJ1-6 | TRBV12-3/TRBV12-4 | many | TGTGCCAGCAGTATAAATAGTGATTCACCCCTCCACTTT | CASSINSDSPLHF
TRBD1 | TRBJ1-5 | TRBV28 | many | TGTGCCAGCAACGACAGGGGTGGCGATCAGCCCCAGCATTTT | CASNDRGGDQPQHF
TRBD2 | TRBJ2-1 | TRBV4-1 | many | TGCGCCAGCACCCGGACTAGCGGGTACAATGAGCAGTTCTTC | CASTRTSGYNEQFF
. | TRBJ2-7 | TRBV29-1 | . | TGCAGCGTTGTAACCCCAGGGACGTCTACCTACGAGCAGTACTTC | CSVVTPGTSTYEQYF